This T cell receptor beta chain was observed in a study of vaccination and CD4 T cells after COVID-19. Study details: The cells were exposed to overlapping spike peptides originating from SARS-CoV-2, HCoV-NL63, HCoV-OC43 and HCoV-229E for stimulation.

Trimming pared 9 bases from V and 3 bases from J, leaving 16 bases between. CDR3 length equals 14 residues. Germline CDR1 and CDR2: SGHNT and YENEEA. Specified treatment: approximately nine-day PBMC culture with coronavirus spike peptide pools or control peptides (ViraFEST assay). ViraFEST sequenced TCRs after peptide-pool expansion of antigen-specific T cells. Comment on this clonotype: Its cognate antigen is unknown.

Study-wide findings and caveats: Median SARS-CoV-2-reactive clonotypes rose from roughly 22 to 38, not significantly. In convalescent patients, a median roughly 90% of reactive clones appeared only post-vaccination.

The Oncomine TCR Beta short-read assay sequenced DNA from cultured CD4+ T cells. TCRdb ran MiXCR on the PCR reads and lists one entry per CDR3 protein. The data show some 16,000 distinct CDR3 sequences, with about two fifths seen just once and 7.3% held by the top ten. Sequences were derived from CD4+ T cells from blood, cultured in vitro, sampled after SARS-CoV-2 vaccination. This receptor was identified in a human donor who had recovered from COVID-19. The V gene is TRBV11-3, the J gene TRBJ2-3, with D possibly matching TRBD2 (6 bases). In DNA form, the CDR3 reads TGTGCCAGTCGATCCCGGGACTCTACAGATACGCAGTATTTT. It encodes CASRSRDSTDTQYF.